This TCR beta chain was retrieved from a study of post-analysis software for immune sequencing data. This clonotype was observed a few times. Its specificity is unknown. From germline, CDR1 is SNHLY and CDR2 FYNNEI. Trimming cost V 6 bases and J 4 bases; bases outside gene matches: 10. CDR3 length: 17 residues. Whole-study findings and limits: About 5 TRBV segments were significantly more frequent in patients than in controls. TRBV5-6, TRBV5-1 and TRBV20-1 were among these segments.

Presence of unique molecular identifiers characterized the TCR beta cDNA libraries. One entry per CDR3 protein results from TCRdb running MiXCR on the PCR reads. The table has about 810,000 distinct CDR3 sequences, 53% seen once. V gene TRBV2 combines with J gene TRBJ2-5; 14 bases fit TRBD2. This TCR was sampled from a girl aged 5-17 years with multiple sclerosis. The specimen was blood. As DNA, the CDR3 is TGTGCCAGCAGGCCGGGACTAGCGGGAGTAAGAGGAGAGACCCAGTACTTC. Its translation is CASRPGLAGVRGETQYF.